This TCR beta chain comes out of a study of neoadjuvant anti-PD-1 for oral cavity cancer. Study as a whole: Nivolumab at 3 mg/kg was mostly given biweekly, three to four doses, pre-surgery. Around day 43, patients without progression received a fourth nivolumab dose before surgery.

This clone was seen a few times. The antigen is unknown. Trimming removed 4 bases from V and 8 bases from J, with 21 bases in between. The germline V gene encodes CDR1 SGHAT and CDR2 FQNNGV. CDR3 length equals 16 residues. TCRdb keeps only in-frame clones here, not all; method: immunoSEQ multiplex PCR. The data contain about 14,000 clones, 65% to 80% of them singletons. Overall study findings and caveats: Only three patients per response group were TCR-analyzed; validation needed.

Specified time point: after neoadjuvant nivolumab, at surgical resection. These newly diagnosed stage II-IVA oral cavity squamous cell carcinoma patients had no prior systemic or radiation treatment. The receptor's source is a person aged 40-85 years with oral cavity squamous cell carcinoma. Sequenced here: PBMCs, sampled after nivolumab (anti-PD-1) treatment. The rearrangement uses TRBV11-2 and TRBJ2-1; D call uncertain. The CDR3 DNA reads as TGTGCCAGCAGCTCTCAAACGTCTGGCCTAGTCGATGAGCAGTTCTTC. Protein sequence: CASSSQTSGLVDEQFF.